This note documents a single T cell receptor (beta chain) sequence. Its antigen is as yet unknown. Profiling relied on immunoSEQ multiplex PCR, and the TCRdb table lists in-frame clones only, not all of them. The table lists about 100,000 clones, more than 80% of them singletons. These data originate in a study of graft-versus-host responses after intestinal transplantation. Study-level information: Every recipient underwent anti-thymocyte globulin induction, then tacrolimus and steroids for roughly three years.

Regarding the study as a whole: Subjects displaying graft-donor T cell macrochimerism possessed elevated graft-versus-host to host-versus-graft clonal ratios inside allografts.

The CDR3 contains 15 residues. From germline, CDR1 is SNHLY and CDR2 FYNNEI. V dropped 6 bases and J dropped 3; count of bases not matched to a gene: 5. The gene calls are TRBV2 and TRBJ1-6; 7 nucleotides agree with TRBD1. This TCR came from a human patient who received an intestinal transplant, so some T cells may come from the graft donor. This specimen consisted of PBMCs, obtained 450 to 460 days after intestinal transplant. CDR3: CASRPQGDYNSPLHF. DNA of the CDR3: TGTGCCAGCAGGCCCCAGGGGGACTATAATTCACCCCTCCACTTT.